This T cell receptor beta chain was retrieved from a study of cytomegalovirus exposure and HLA in healthy donors (dated by TCRdb to the late 2010s). As for the study more broadly: In an earlier analysis of roughly 590 of the donors, around 300 Gb of sequence data and 100 million or so unique TCR beta sequences from about 179 million T cells were reported. An early release that covered 500 to 800 HLA-typed donors contained about 290 gigabases of sequencing data and around 85 million unique TCR sequences. Among the approximately 430 genotyped donors, around 81% belonged to the genetic ancestry cluster associated with self-reported Caucasian donors. The study aimed to test whether cataloging public T cell receptors could reveal signatures of past pathogen exposure. The study used immunosequencing to profile the T cell repertoires of more than 650 subjects and linked those repertoires to cytomegalovirus serostatus. A separate validation cohort of 100 to 150 different subjects was used in addition to the 666-subject first cohort. High-throughput TCR immunosequencing, statistical association of individual TCRs with disease status, and machine learning were combined to predict cytomegalovirus infection status. In a later analysis, previously published TCR beta repertoires from roughly 710 donors were re-analyzed and high-resolution HLA genotyping was added so that TCR occurrence patterns could be studied. In the later analysis, no new phenotypic data were used to find candidate immune exposures; instead, reliance was placed on TCR beta sequences and their occurrence across donors. In an earlier analysis of roughly 600 of the donors, high-throughput TCR beta sequencing was used to judge whether each TCR beta V gene segment behaved as functional or pseudogenic. Donor age, sex, ethnicity and CMV serostatus were compiled alongside the repertoire data. A later genetic analysis used genome-wide SNP genotypes for about 60% of the 666 donors, treating that subset as a discovery cohort. All discovery cohort repertoires had been generated on a single sequencing platform. Both class I and class II loci were covered by HLA typing, at four-digit resolution. The number of donors typed differed by locus, with 629-630 for A, B, C, DRB1 and DQB1, around 500 for DQA1, nearly 610 for DPA1, and 472 for DPB1. Five DR-DQ haplotypes were treated as single units for association and clustering because of strong linkage in the cohort. Among around 400 genotyped donors of the cohort, an average of approximately 250,000 unique TCR beta nucleotide sequences were sequenced per donor, about a sixth of them non-productive.

Notes on this clone: Its antigen is currently not known. Per-base qualities were not stored, and no clone one base away is much larger.

The library was obtained by the immunoSEQ multiplex PCR assay. The multiplex PCR relied on a mix of 60 forward primers for TCR Vbeta segments and 13 reverse primers for TCR Jbeta segments. A multiplex PCR assay on genomic DNA amplified the CDR3 region of rearranged TCR beta genes. Amplified TCR beta libraries were sequenced as 87-base-pair reads on the Illumina HiSeq System. The source study handled its data this way. Across the roughly 600 repertoires, a later analysis counted around 80 million unique TCR beta chains, 8.5 million to 12 million of which were shared by at least two donors. Raw reads were error-corrected and collapsed into unique sequences with a nearest-neighbor algorithm that merged closely related sequences to remove PCR and sequencing errors. Alignment of CDR3 sequences to IMGT reference sequences was used to assign V, D and J gene segments. For a sequence to be retained, a match of at least six nucleotides was required to both a V gene segment and a J gene segment. Rearrangements were called productive when the CDR3 lacked stop codons and stayed in frame with V and J; all others were non-productive. Following IMGT convention, CDR3 was defined as the stretch from the second conserved V-encoded cysteine up to the conserved J-encoded phenylalanine. The earlier analysis of fewer than 750 of the donors excluded sequences that lacked an unambiguous match to a single V gene segment. In an earlier analysis of some 590 of the donors, a V segment was called functional when productive rearrangements were above 56.7%, and segregating when the standard deviation between donors exceeded 5%. A statistical classification framework was built for diagnosing cytomegalovirus status from the catalog of TCR beta chain sequences. In a later analysis, TCR nucleotide sequences were compared against IMGT/GENE-DB human TR gene sequences so that V and J genes could be assigned. Using the TCRdist pipeline, a later analysis assigned CDR3 sequences along with most-parsimonious VDJ recombination scenarios. A later analysis defined each TCR beta chain by its CDR3 amino acid sequence plus V-gene family, and excluded reads lacking a unique V-gene family. As a way to deal with suspected cross-contamination and a sequencing artifact, a later analysis dropped roughly 600 nucleotide sequences that were highly shared and had low generation probability. A later analysis calculated a clonal expansion index for each public chain from normalized within-repertoire ranks of inferred template counts. In a later analysis, generation probabilities were computed using a VDJ recombination model fitted to out-of-frame rearrangements, and the results were checked against IGoR. In a later analysis, TCR-TCR, TCR-HLA and TCR-CMV co-occurrence was scored with hypergeometric tests, and a repertoire-size bias correction was applied to TCR pairs. False discovery rates were estimated in a later analysis by permuting HLA or CMV assignments 20 times. A later analysis grouped co-occurring TCRs with DBSCAN, adding TCRdist sequence similarity when clustering within HLA-allele-positive subsets. Repertoires with fewer than 30,000 or more than 120,000 public chains, plus five repertoires with anomalous nucleotide sharing, were excluded from co-occurrence clustering. Sourced from immuneACCESS, this table was stored by TCRdb with only in-frame sequences that have V and J called. A share of the clones is absent; for the studies checked, an unresolved V gene accounts for under half, and the remainder has no known explanation. V and J calls and clone size come straight from that table; D and trimming were deduced from the DNA. This sample comprises about 190,000 clones, 60% to 80% of them detected only once. The top ten constitute less than 4% of the sample.

The cohort consisted of approximately 690 healthy bone marrow donors. At the time of sampling, all cohort members were nominally healthy, though unrecorded immune exposures were likely present. The donor was CMV seropositive and was included in the group of 289 seropositive cohort members. Each donor provided a peripheral blood sample, and peripheral blood mononuclear cells were used for TCR beta sequencing. The Qiagen DNeasy Blood Extraction Kit was used to extract genomic DNA from the blood cell samples. Overall study results and their limits: Because counts were too low, 15 to 20 rarely observed V segments, including chromosome 9 orphons, were left out of the earlier analysis of over 550 of the donors. HLA typing was unavailable for some donors at each locus, so association tests used only the typed subset. A later analysis associated about 18,000 TCR beta sequences with specific HLA alleles at a false discovery rate of 0.05. In the study, around 150 TCR beta chains were listed as associated with cytomegalovirus. A group of highly shared sequence variants was considered likely to be a technical artifact of the sequencing pipeline. Several of the top co-occurrence clusters appeared to be linked to parvovirus B19, influenza, CMV and Epstein-Barr virus, according to a later analysis. When HLA alleles, especially DR and DQ, strongly co-occurred, TCR associations were difficult to assign to individual alleles. In a later analysis, HLA-associated TCR beta chains were found to be more clonally expanded and to have lower generation probabilities than equally common non-associated chains. Sequencing depth was assumed to be roughly uniform across donors in the presence/absence analyses, though that assumption may not hold. Because the 87-base-pair reads could not distinguish some IMGT-functional V segments, including TRBV6-2 and TRBV6-3, those segments were excluded. A few of the identified cytomegalovirus-associated TCR beta chains were confirmed in vitro to be specific for cytomegalovirus antigens. The authors suggested that the approach could potentially be extended to other disease states and immunological phenotypes. The classifier was reported to diagnose cytomegalovirus status with high specificity and sensitivity in both the original and validation cohorts. For the cohort, immune exposure information was limited to CMV serostatus. V-gene and J-gene trimming of TCR beta chains was associated with a missense DCLRE1C variant in a later genetic analysis, and the association was replicated in an independent cohort. A further reported finding was that TCR beta sequences accurately predicted the HLA-A and HLA-B alleles for most subjects in the first cohort. The cohort was sequenced for TCR beta chains only, and without alpha or paired-chain data the features that could be detected were limited. An earlier analysis of approximately 500 of the donors showed that most TCR beta V segments appeared in productive rearrangements either about 87% or about 30% of the time, which broadly matched IMGT annotations. Correlated functional status among segregating V segments might be attributable to linkage disequilibrium, but an unknown experimental factor could not be ruled out. A later analysis found that most CMV-associated TCR beta chains appeared HLA-restricted, with HLA associations seemingly driven largely by CMV exposure. According to a later analysis, TCR association rates differed among HLA loci, with DRB1 alleles showing the most associated TCRs and HLA-C alleles showing the fewest. According to a later genetic analysis, donors in an Asian-associated ancestry cluster had fewer N-insertions in productive TCRs than the approximately 670-donor mean. While some public TCRs were present in many individuals, most TCR sequences turned up only very rarely across donors.

Trimming costs V 7 bases and J 6 bases, and their ends lie 9 bases apart. CDR1 and CDR2, looked up from the germline V gene (reference sequence), are MNHNY and SVGAGI. The CDR3 measures 12 amino acids from cysteine to phenylalanine. CDR3 DNA only is kept here, 36 bases in frame from base 1. Material: PBMCs. This chain joins TRBV6-6 to TRBJ2-2; a tentative D match to TRBD2 spans 5 bases. This clonotype originated in a woman aged 30 to 39 in good health and CMV-seropositive. The sequenced DNA: TGTGCCAGCAACCCCGGGGCCGGGGAGCTGTTTTTT. It codes for CASNPGAGELFF.